This T cell receptor beta chain is from a study of cytomegalovirus exposure and HLA in healthy donors. The study's findings and limits: In vitro assays verified that a few CMV-associated chains recognized CMV antigens specifically. Association with HLA alleles at 0.05 false discovery rate was found for 16,951 TCR beta sequences in a later analysis.

The J segment lost 5 bases and the V segment lost 5 bases, leaving 7 bases of the junction unmatched. This CDR3 comprises 13 residues. Per germline, CDR1 SQVTM and CDR2 ANQGSEA. Both 60 Vbeta primers and 13 Jbeta primers went into the PCR. The repertoire was sequenced with immunoSEQ multiplex PCR; TCRdb's copy has only in-frame clones and lacks some. The table records 100,000 or so clones, approximately 84% of them present only once. Regarding this clone: As yet, its antigen is unknown.

This TCR was sampled from a young man in good health and CMV-seronegative. V and J are TRBV29-1 and TRBJ2-7, with 9 bases identical to TRBD2. The sequenced sample was PBMCs. The DNA of the CDR3 is TGCAGCGTTCGAGGCGGGAGGGCCGACGAGCAGTACTTC. Its translation is CSVRGGRADEQYF.